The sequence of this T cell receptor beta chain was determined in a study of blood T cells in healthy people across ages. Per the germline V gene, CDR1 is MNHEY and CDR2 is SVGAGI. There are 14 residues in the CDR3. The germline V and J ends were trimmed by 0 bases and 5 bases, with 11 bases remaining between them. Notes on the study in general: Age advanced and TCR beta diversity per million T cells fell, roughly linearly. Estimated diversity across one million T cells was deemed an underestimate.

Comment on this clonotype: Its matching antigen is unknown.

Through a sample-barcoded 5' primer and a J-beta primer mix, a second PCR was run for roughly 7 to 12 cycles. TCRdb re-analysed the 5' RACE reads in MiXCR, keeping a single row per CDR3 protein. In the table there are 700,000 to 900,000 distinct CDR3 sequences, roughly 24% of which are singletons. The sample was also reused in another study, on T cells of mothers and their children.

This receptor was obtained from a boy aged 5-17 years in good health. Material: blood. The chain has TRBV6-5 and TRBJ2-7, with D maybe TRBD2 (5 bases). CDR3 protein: CASSYSGFGDEQYF. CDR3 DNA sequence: TGTGCCAGCAGTTACTCGGGATTCGGGGACGAGCAGTACTTC.